This TCR beta chain was profiled in a study of CD8 T cells in ankylosing spondylitis. Findings and limits, study-wide: There was reportedly significant enrichment of clones that were disease-linked in matched ankylosing spondylitis synovial fluid. It appeared that ankylosing spondylitis blood was characterized by a TCR beta motif of seven or eight highly homologous variants. Some of the motif variants had earlier been found in reactive arthritis patients' fluid and blood. Clones linked with disease were CD8+ and fairly uncommon in the peripheral blood.

This clonotype appeared a few times. No antigen is known for it. TCRdb processed the 5' RACE reads anew with MiXCR; each CDR3 protein has one entry. The data hold approximately 130,000 distinct CDR3 sequences, with roughly 8.8% observed a single time. The clonotype comes from a male donor with ankylosing spondylitis or in good health (not recorded which). The sequenced sample was blood, either unsorted or a sorted T cell fraction (not recorded which).

CDR3 protein: CAWSRTGGYTEAFF. The CDR3 DNA reads TGTGCCTGGAGCAGGACAGGGGGCTATACTGAAGCTTTCTTT. The V gene is TRBV30, the J gene TRBJ1-1; TRBD1 agrees at 11 bases. The CDR3 loop spans 14 amino acids. V dropped 3 bases and J dropped 5; count of bases not matched to a gene: 5. Germline-derived CDR1 and CDR2 are GTSNPN and SVGIG (reference sequence). Drawing the rest from reference TRBV30 and TRBJ1-1, the complete variable domain is SQTIHQWPATLVQPVGSPLSLECTVEGTSNPNLYWYRQAAGRGLQLLFYSVGIGQISSEVPQNLSASRPQDRQFILSSKKLLLSDSGFYLCAWSRTGGYTEAFFGQGTRLTVV.